This entry lists 19 T cell receptor beta chains sequenced from one sample in a study of technical replicates of blood from a handful of donors. Here immunoSEQ multiplex PCR was the method, and the copy in TCRdb shows in-frame clones only, minus some. Among about 81,000 clones listed, 90% to 96% were seen once. Sample: T cells isolated from PBMCs. The receptor source for this set is a human donor in good health.

The chain is built from TRBV5-4 and TRBJ2-1; D might be TRBD2 (6 bases). Germline CDR1 SGHNT, CDR2 YYREEE (reference sequence). The CDR3 is made up of 13 amino acids. CDR3 protein: CATSSYFYNEQFF. The CDR3 coding sequence is TGTGCAACTAGCAGTTACTTTTACAATGAGCAGTTCTTC.

The chain uses TRBV6-5 and TRBJ1-1, with unresolved D. The germline gives CDR1 MNHEY, CDR2 SVGAGI. V shed 1 base and J shed 4 bases, with 10 bases lying between them. The CDR3 length is 14 residues. Here the CDR3 DNA reads TGTGCCAGCAGTTACTTGACGGGTTTCACTGAAGCTTTCTTT. It encodes CASSYLTGFTEAFF.

The rearrangement uses TRBV4-3 and TRBJ2-2; 7 bases agree with TRBD2. V trimming: 0 bases; J trimming: 7 bases; junction bases outside the gene matches: 8. CDR3 length equals 16 residues. The germline V gene encodes CDR1 LGHNA and CDR2 YSLEER. The CDR3 loop is CASSQDRGRANGELFF. The CDR3 DNA sequence: TGCGCCAGCAGCCAAGATCGTGGGAGGGCCAACGGGGAGCTGTTTTTT.

The rearrangement joins TRBV25-1 to TRBJ1-1, with no clear D. The CDR3 has 15 amino acids. CDR1 and CDR2 (germline): MGHDK, SYGVNS. With 1 base removed from V and 1 base from J, the gap between germline ends came to 10 bases. The CDR3 here is CASSESSWANTEAFF. CDR3 coding DNA: TGTGCCAGCAGTGAATCTTCTTGGGCGAACACTGAAGCTTTCTTT.

The chain joins TRBV11-2 to TRBJ1-5; possible D gene TRBD1, 5 bases. Trimming shortened V by 3 bases and J by 6 bases, and 18 bases separated the two germline ends. This CDR3 comprises 16 residues. The V gene's germline CDR1 is SGHAT and CDR2 FQNNGV. DNA of the CDR3: TGTGCCAGCAGCTTTGGCGACAGTTGGGGAAGTCAGCCCCAGCATTTT. Its translation: CASSFGDSWGSQPQHF.

CDR3 sequence: CASSRGTSGSNTGELFF. In DNA form, the CDR3 reads TGTGCCAGTAGTAGGGGAACTAGTGGTTCAAACACCGGGGAGCTGTTTTTT. The chain recombines TRBV19 with TRBJ2-2; the D gene is possibly TRBD2 (5 bases). The length of the CDR3 is 17 residues. The V gene's germline CDR1 is LNHDA and CDR2 SQIVND (reference sequence). V was trimmed by 4 bases and J by 2 bases, leaving 17 bases between them.

This chain links TRBV29-1 with TRBJ2-1, with TRBD2 identical over 8 bases. In germline, CDR1 is SQVTM, CDR2 ANQGSEA. The CDR3 spans 14 residues. V lost 3 bases, J lost 7 bases, and 8 bases stayed unmatched. CDR3 sequence reads: CSVDSAGAVNEQFF. The CDR3 coding sequence is TGCAGCGTTGATTCAGCGGGAGCCGTGAATGAGCAGTTCTTC.

This clone was found once. V gene TRBV6-1 combines with J gene TRBJ1-2, with D possibly being TRBD1 (5 bases). Trimming stripped 2 bases from V and 7 bases from J, with 14 bases between. The V gene's germline CDR1 is MNHNS and CDR2 SASEGT. This CDR3 has 14 residues. The CDR3 coding sequence is TGTGCCAGCAGTGAACACAGGCTCCTTGGTGGCTACACCTTC. As protein: CASSEHRLLGGYTF.

This clone came up once. This chain joins TRBV18 and TRBJ2-1; 7 positions agree with TRBD1. The CDR3 spans 16 residues. Germline V CDR1 and CDR2: KGHSH, LQKENI. V lost 1 base, J lost 9 bases, and 12 bases stayed unmatched. The CDR3 region is CASSPRPSQGVGEQFF. The CDR3 DNA follows: TGTGCCAGCTCACCACGACCCTCTCAGGGGGTCGGTGAGCAGTTCTTC.

V is TRBV10-3 and J is TRBJ1-2; D remains ambiguous. CDR1 and CDR2 from the germline V gene are ENHRY and SYGVKD. CDR3 length: 14 amino acids. V lost 2 bases and J lost 3, with 10 bases in between. The CDR3 nucleotides are TGTGCCATCAGTGAGGAACGGGGTTACTATGGCTACACCTTC. Translating gives CAISEERGYYGYTF.

This chain joins TRBV10-3 and TRBJ2-1; D is undetermined. Germline loops: CDR1 ENHRY, CDR2 SYGVKD. This CDR3 contains 12 residues. Trimming took off 2 bases at V and 6 bases at J, with 5 bases between the two ends. The CDR3, as DNA: TGTGCCATCAGTGAGGAAGCCAATGAGCAGTTCTTC. It codes for CAISEEANEQFF.

The chain carries TRBV28 and TRBJ1-5; 8 nucleotides line up with TRBD1. In germline, CDR1 is MDHEN, CDR2 SYDVKM. V shed 3 bases and J 5 bases; nucleotides not matched to a gene: 6. The CDR3 is 15 residues long. CDR3: CASSFIQGAHQPQHF. CDR3 bases: TGTGCCAGCAGTTTCATCCAGGGGGCGCATCAGCCCCAGCATTTT. Together with reference TRBV28 and TRBJ1-5, the CDR3 gives the full variable domain: DVKVTQSSRYLVKRTGEKVFLECVQDMDHENMFWYRQDPGLGLRLIYFSYDVKMKEKGDIPEGYSVSREKKERFSLILESASTNQTSMYLCASSFIQGAHQPQHFGDGTRLSIL.

This clone came up once. The chain is built from TRBV7-9 and TRBJ1-5, with a possible D match to TRBD1 (5 bases). The CDR3 runs to 16 residues. Trimming shortened V by 4 bases and J by 5 bases, and 18 bases separated the two germline ends. The V gene's germline CDR1 is SEHNR and CDR2 FQNEAQ (reference sequence). For the CDR3, the DNA is TGTGCCAGCAGCTCCTCAACAGGCGCCATGGATCAGCCCCAGCATTTT. Its protein product is CASSSSTGAMDQPQHF.

The chain joins TRBV19 to TRBJ2-1; D unclear. With 3 bases removed from V and 7 bases from J, the gap between germline ends came to 7 bases. The CDR3 runs 12 residues. CDR1 and CDR2 from the germline V gene are LNHDA and SQIVND (reference sequence). The CDR3 DNA follows: TGTGCCAGTAGTATGGTTAGTAATGAGCAGTTCTTC. Translating gives CASSMVSNEQFF.

This chain uses TRBV14 with TRBJ2-1; TRBD2 aligns across 8 bases. Losses at the gene ends were 2 bases for V and 7 bases for J; bases not matched to a gene: 4. Germline CDR1 SGHDN, CDR2 FVKESK. The CDR3 has 14 residues. The CDR3 bases are TGTGCCAGCAGCCAAACACTAGCGGTGAATGAGCAGTTCTTC. As protein: CASSQTLAVNEQFF.

The J gene is TRBJ2-3, the V gene TRBV28, with D possibly TRBD2 on 6 matching bases. Trimming cost V 3 bases and J 6 bases, with 16 bases left between them. Germline CDR1 reads MDHEN; CDR2 reads SYDVKM. The CDR3 totals 15 residues. The CDR3 DNA follows: TGTGCCAGCAGTTTTTACGGGAGTACAGGCGATACGCAGTATTTT. Protein product: CASSFYGSTGDTQYF.

The V and J genes are TRBV6-5 and TRBJ2-3, with 7 bases aligning to TRBD1. The V segment lost 4 bases and the J segment 2 bases; nucleotides outside the gene matches: 9. CDR1 and CDR2 from the germline V gene are MNHEY and SVGAGI. The CDR3 runs to 16 residues. This chain's CDR3 is CASSSGTETFTDTQYF. The CDR3, as DNA: TGTGCCAGCAGTTCAGGGACAGAGACTTTCACAGATACGCAGTATTTT.

The CDR3 reads CASSVTDSYEQYF. CDR3 nucleotide sequence: TGTGCCAGCAGCGTCACAGACTCCTACGAGCAGTACTTC. V gene TRBV9 combines with J gene TRBJ2-7; the D is unclear. The V gene lost 2 bases and the J gene lost 0 bases, with 6 bases spanning the gap. There are 13 residues in the CDR3. Germline CDR1 reads SGDLS; CDR2 reads YYNGEE. Complete variable domain (other parts from reference TRBV9 and TRBJ2-7): DSGVTQTPKHLITATGQRVTLRCSPRSGDLSVYWYQQSLDQGLQFLIQYYNGEERAKGNILERFSAQQFPDLHSELNLSSLELGDSALYFCASSVTDSYEQYFGPGTRLTVT.

The chain has TRBV5-1 and TRBJ1-1, with 7 bases aligning to TRBD1. The CDR3 loop spans 14 amino acids. The V gene end was trimmed by 4 bases and the J gene end by 2 bases; junction bases not matched to a gene: 5. CDR1 and CDR2 from the germline V gene are SGHRS and YFSETQ. In DNA, the CDR3 is TGCGCCAGCAGCCCAGGGACAGCTAACACTGAAGCTTTCTTT. This translates into CASSPGTANTEAFF.